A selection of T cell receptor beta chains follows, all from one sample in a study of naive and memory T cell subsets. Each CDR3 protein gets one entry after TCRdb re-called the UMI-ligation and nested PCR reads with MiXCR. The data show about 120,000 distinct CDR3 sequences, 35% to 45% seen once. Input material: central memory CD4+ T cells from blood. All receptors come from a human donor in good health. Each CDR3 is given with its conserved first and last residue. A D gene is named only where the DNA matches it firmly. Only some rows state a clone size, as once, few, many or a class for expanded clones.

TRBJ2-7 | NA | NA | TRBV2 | CASSEPGNYEQYF | TGTGCCAGCAGTGAACCAGGGAACTACGAGCAGTACTTC
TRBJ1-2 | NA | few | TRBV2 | CASSAESFTNYGYTF | TGTGCCAGCAGTGCAGAGTCATTCACTAACTATGGCTACACCTTC
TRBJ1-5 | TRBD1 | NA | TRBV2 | CASSGVQGAQLSNQPQHF | TGTGCCAGCAGTGGGGTTCAGGGGGCACAGCTTAGCAATCAGCCCCAGCATTTT
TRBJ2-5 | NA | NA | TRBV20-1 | CSARDFLGREETQYF | TGCAGTGCTAGAGATTTTTTAGGCAGGGAAGAGACCCAGTACTTC
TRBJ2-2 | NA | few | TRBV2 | CASSDVLGGSGELFF | TGTGCCAGCAGTGACGTTCTAGGCGGGTCCGGGGAGCTGTTTTTT
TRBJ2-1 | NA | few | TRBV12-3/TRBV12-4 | CASSWFLGRDHNEQFF | TGTGCCAGCAGTTGGTTTTTGGGTAGGGACCACAATGAGCAGTTCTTC
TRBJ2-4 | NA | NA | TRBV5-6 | CASSFISIAKNIQYF | TGTGCCAGCAGCTTTATCTCTATAGCCAAAAACATTCAGTACTTC
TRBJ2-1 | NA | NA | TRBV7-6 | CASSTLGNEQFF | TGTGCCAGCAGTACTCTCGGAAATGAGCAGTTCTTC
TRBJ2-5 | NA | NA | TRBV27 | CASSSTVYQETQYF | TGTGCCAGCAGTTCGACCGTTTACCAAGAGACCCAGTACTTC
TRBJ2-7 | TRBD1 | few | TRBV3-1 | CASSLTGAAKQYF | TGTGCCAGCAGCTTAACAGGGGCCGCAAAGCAGTACTTC
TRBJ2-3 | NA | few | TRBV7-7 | CASSLGRFLDTQYF | TGTGCTAGCAGCTTAGGACGATTCCTCGATACGCAGTATTTT
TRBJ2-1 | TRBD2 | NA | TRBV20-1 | CSAPNLLAGGTNEQFF | TGCAGTGCTCCGAACCTGCTAGCGGGAGGCACCAATGAGCAGTTCTTC
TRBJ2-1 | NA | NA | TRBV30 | CAWSLAGQSSYNEQFF | TGTGCCTGGAGTCTAGCAGGACAGAGCTCCTACAATGAGCAGTTCTTC
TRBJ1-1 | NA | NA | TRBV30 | CACQGNTEAFF | TGTGCCTGCCAGGGAAACACTGAAGCTTTCTTT
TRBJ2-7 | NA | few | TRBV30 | CAQQYRASYEQYF | TGTGCCCAACAATACAGGGCCTCCTACGAGCAGTACTTC
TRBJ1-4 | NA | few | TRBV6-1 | CASMDSLGLFF | TGTGCCAGCATGGACAGCTTGGGGCTGTTTTTT
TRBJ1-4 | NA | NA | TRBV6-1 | CASSNPPGVKLFF | TGTGCCAGCAGTAATCCCCCCGGAGTAAAACTGTTTTTT
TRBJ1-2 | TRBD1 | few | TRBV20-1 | CSAWTGSTYGYTF | TGCAGTGCGTGGACAGGGTCTACCTATGGCTACACCTTC
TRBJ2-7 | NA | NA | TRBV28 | CASSYTSGHYEQYF | TGTGCCAGCAGTTACACCTCGGGACATTACGAGCAGTACTTC
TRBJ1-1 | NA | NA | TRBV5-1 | CASSLASMNTEAFF | TGCGCCAGCAGCTTGGCGAGCATGAACACTGAAGCTTTCTTT
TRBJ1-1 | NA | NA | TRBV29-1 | CSVEIQKNTEAFF | TGCAGCGTTGAAATCCAGAAGAACACTGAAGCTTTCTTT
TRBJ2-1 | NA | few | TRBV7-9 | CASSLVRPHRDEQFF | TGTGCCAGCAGCTTAGTGCGTCCTCATCGCGATGAGCAGTTCTTC
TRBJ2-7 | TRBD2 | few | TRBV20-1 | CSAQAGGRDEQYF | TGCAGTGCTCAGGCTGGCGGGAGAGACGAGCAGTACTTC
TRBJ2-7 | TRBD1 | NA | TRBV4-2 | CASSGRQGTYEQYF | TGTGCCAGCAGCGGAAGACAGGGAACCTACGAGCAGTACTTC
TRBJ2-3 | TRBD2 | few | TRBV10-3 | CAISGEGAIDTQYF | TGTGCCATCAGTGGGGAGGGAGCCATAGATACGCAGTATTTT
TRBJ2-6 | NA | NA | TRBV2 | CASSEALRSGANVLTF | TGTGCCAGCAGTGAAGCGCTCCGCTCTGGGGCCAACGTCCTGACTTTC
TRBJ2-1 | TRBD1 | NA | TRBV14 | CASSQNTGTGGSYNEQFF | TGTGCCAGCAGCCAGAATACCGGGACAGGGGGCAGCTACAATGAGCAGTTCTTC
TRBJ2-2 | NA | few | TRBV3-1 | CASSQGVPGELFF | TGTGCCAGCAGCCAAGGAGTTCCCGGGGAGCTGTTTTTT
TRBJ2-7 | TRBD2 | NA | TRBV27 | CASSSSGEGEEQYF | TGTGCCAGCAGTTCTAGCGGTGAAGGGGAAGAGCAGTACTTC
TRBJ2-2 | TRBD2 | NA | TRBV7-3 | CASSLSGRASGELFF | TGTGCCAGCAGCTTAAGCGGGAGGGCGTCCGGGGAGCTGTTTTTT